This T cell receptor (beta chain) was observed in a study of blood T cell repertoires in COVID-19. Study processing details: Amplification of reference gene primers was used by the study to estimate nucleated cell counts. Here immunoSEQ multiplex PCR was the method, and the copy in TCRdb shows in-frame clones only, minus some. V, J and clone size derive from that table, while D and trimming were established from the DNA sequence. This table has tens of thousands of clones, 80% to 90% appearing once. V was shortened by 3 bases and J by 4 bases, with 9 bases between the two germline ends. This CDR3 is 13 amino acids long.

This chain links TRBV12-3 or TRBV12-4 with TRBJ1-1; D is undetermined. This TCR came from a woman in her fifties or sixties with acute or convalescent COVID-19. The specimen was peripheral blood. The DNA for the CDR3 is TGTGCCAGCAGTTTTAACAGAATCACTGAAGCTTTCTTT. Its protein is CASSFNRITEAFF.